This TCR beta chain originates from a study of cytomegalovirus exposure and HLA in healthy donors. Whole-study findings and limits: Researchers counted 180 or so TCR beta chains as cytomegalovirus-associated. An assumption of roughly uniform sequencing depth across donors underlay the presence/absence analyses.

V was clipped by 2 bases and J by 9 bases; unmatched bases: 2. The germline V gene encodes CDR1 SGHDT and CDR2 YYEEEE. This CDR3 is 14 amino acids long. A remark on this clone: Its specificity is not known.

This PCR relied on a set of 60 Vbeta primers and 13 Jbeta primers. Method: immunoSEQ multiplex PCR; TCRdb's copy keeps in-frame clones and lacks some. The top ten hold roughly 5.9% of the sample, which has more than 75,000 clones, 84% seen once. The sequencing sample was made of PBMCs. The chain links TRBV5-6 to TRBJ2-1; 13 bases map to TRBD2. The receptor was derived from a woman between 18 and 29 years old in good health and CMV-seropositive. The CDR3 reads CASSLLAGGAEQFF. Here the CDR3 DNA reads TGTGCCAGCAGCTTACTAGCGGGGGGGGCTGAGCAGTTCTTC.